The clone carrying this T cell receptor beta chain came up a few times. Its target is not known. This record comes from a study of CD4 T cells in relation to SARS-CoV-2 and coronaviruses. As for the study in general: TCR beta CDR3s were sequenced after approximately 11-day antigen culture of PBMCs. Controls used an HIV-1 Nef peptide pool or no peptide. The restricting HLA molecule for shared crossreactive spike epitopes was mapped.

Unexposed donor CD4+ T cells date from about 2011-2018, before the COVID-19 pandemic. CD4+ T cells were isolated from the cells after roughly 11 days of culture. Clones were read by immunoSEQ multiplex PCR, and TCRdb kept only the in-frame ones, dropping some. The sample includes more than 15,000 clones, approximately 82% seen only once; the top ten take approximately 20%. The CDR3 spans 14 residues. Trimming stripped 1 base from V and 10 bases from J, with 13 bases between. Germline CDR1 reads LGHDT; CDR2 reads YNNKEL (reference sequence). This receptor was identified in a human donor in good health. The chain joins TRBV3-1 (or the pseudogene TRBV3-2) to TRBJ1-4; D is perhaps TRBD1 (5 bases). The sequencing sample was made of CD4+ T cells from PBMCs, cultured in vitro. CDR3 region: CASSQGGWMRKLFF. The CDR3 DNA follows: TGTGCCAGCAGCCAAGGGGGGTGGATGCGAAAACTGTTTTTT.